This TCR beta chain was sequenced in a study of blood T cell repertoires in COVID-19. Trimming removed 10 bases from V and 4 bases from J; junction bases left unmatched: 6. The CDR3 extends over 13 amino acids. The germline V gene encodes CDR1 MNHEY and CDR2 SMNVEV (reference sequence). Measured with immunoSEQ multiplex PCR; TCRdb has only the in-frame clones, and not every one. The top ten clones hold about 2% of a sample with 120,000 or so clones, 85% to 90% of them seen once. In its sample, this clone was seen a few times. The chain combines TRBV27 with TRBJ2-2, with 7 bases lining up with TRBD1. Sample: peripheral blood. The clonotype comes from a woman in her 50s with acute or convalescent COVID-19. The CDR3 DNA is TGTGCCACCACGGACAGGTTCACCGGGGAGCTGTTTTTT. This sequence encodes CATTDRFTGELFF.